This is a list of T cell receptor beta chains from one sample in a study of early T cells in non-severe SARS-CoV-2 infection. A single record per CDR3 protein comes from TCRdb applying MiXCR to the 5' RACE reads. The sample yields roughly 67,000 distinct CDR3 sequences, 12% seen once. Sample: whole blood. These receptors originate from an adult who was a healthcare worker with PCR-confirmed SARS-CoV-2 infection or an uninfected control (not recorded which). The CDR3 runs from the conserved cysteine through the conserved F or W. D genes are given only for firm matches. Size is omitted from some rows. Given values are once, few, many or a class for expanded clones.

clone size | D gene | J gene | V gene | CDR3 length | CDR3 DNA | CDR3 protein
. | TRBD1 | TRBJ1-1 | TRBV6-2/TRBV6-3 | 15 | TGTGCCAGCAGTAGAGTCCACAGGGGCGAGGCTGAAGCTTTCTTT | CASSRVHRGEAEAFF
few | . | TRBJ1-1 | TRBV5-4 | 14 | TGTGCCAGCAGCTTGGATCGGGTGTTTGCTGAAGCTTTCTTT | CASSLDRVFAEAFF
few | . | TRBJ1-2 | TRBV7-9 | 15 | TGTGCCAGCAGCCCGGGGCATGAGGTGGTTTATGGCTACACCTTC | CASSPGHEVVYGYTF
few | TRBD2 | TRBJ2-7 | TRBV5-1 | 15 | TGCGCCAGCAGCTTCACCGGGACTAGCATAGTGAAGCAGTACTTC | CASSFTGTSIVKQYF
many | . | TRBJ1-1 | TRBV13 | 15 | TGTGCCAGCAGCTTAACCCCTGGGGGGGACACTGAAGCTTTCTTT | CASSLTPGGDTEAFF
few | . | TRBJ1-5 | TRBV19 | 15 | TGTGCCAGCCTACCCCGGGGGAGCTTCAACCAGCCCCAGCATTTT | CASLPRGSFNQPQHF
. | . | TRBJ2-5 | TRBV27 | 14 | TGTGCCAGCAGTCCTCGACAGACCCAAGAGACCCAGTACTTC | CASSPRQTQETQYF
few | . | TRBJ2-1 | TRBV20-1 | 16 | TGCAGTGCTAGAGGCTCCACCGGTGGTAGACACAATGAGCAGTTCTTC | CSARGSTGGRHNEQFF
many | . | TRBJ1-4 | TRBV3-1 | 15 | TGTGCCAGCAGCCAAGACGGTGGACCTAATGAAAAACTGTTTTTT | CASSQDGGPNEKLFF
few | TRBD2 | TRBJ2-3 | TRBV4-3 | 17 | TGCGCCAGCAGCCAAGCCCGAGCGGGGGGGCCAACAGATACGCAGTATTTT | CASSQARAGGPTDTQYF
. | . | TRBJ1-3 | TRBV7-9 | 14 | TGTGCCAGCAGCTTCGGGGACTCTGGAAACACCATATATTTT | CASSFGDSGNTIYF
many | . | TRBJ2-2 | TRBV9 | 13 | TGTGCCAGCAGCGTAGAATTCACCGGGGAGCTGTTTTTT | CASSVEFTGELFF
many | . | TRBJ1-5 | TRBV19 | 13 | TGTGCCAGCGCCAGTTCTGGCAATCAGCCCCAGCATTTT | CASASSGNQPQHF
many | TRBD1 | TRBJ1-4 | TRBV7-9 | 14 | TGTGCCAGCAGCTTGGGACAGATTTCCGAAAAACTGTTTTTT | CASSLGQISEKLFF
. | . | TRBJ2-6 | TRBV2 | 15 | TGTGCCCCCAGCGAAGGGATTAATGGGGCCAACGTCCTGACTTTC | CAPSEGINGANVLTF
few | TRBD2 | TRBJ2-3 | TRBV7-3 | 16 | TGTGCCAGCAGCATGACTAGCGGGGGGTTCACAGATACGCAGTATTTT | CASSMTSGGFTDTQYF
many | TRBD2 | TRBJ2-5 | TRBV12-3/TRBV12-4 | 11 | TGTGCCAGCAGTCGACGGGACTATCAGTACTTC | CASSRRDYQYF
. | . | TRBJ2-3 | TRBV6-2/TRBV6-3 | 15 | TGTGCCAGCAGTTATCGGCGACTACCCGGAGATACGCAGTATTTT | CASSYRRLPGDTQYF